Listed below are T cell receptor beta chains from one sample, sequenced in a study of blood T cells in healthy people across ages. MiXCR, run by TCRdb on the 5' RACE reads, gives a single entry per CDR3 protein. Found here are over a million distinct CDR3 sequences, about 45% of them singletons; the top ten hold about 4.1%. The sequencing input was blood. The receptors here all came from a woman younger than 35 in good health. Both conserved end residues are part of each CDR3. D genes are given only for firm matches. For some rows the clone size is stated as once, few or many, or as a class when expanded; others skip it.

V gene	J gene	clone size	D gene	CDR3 DNA	CDR3 protein
TRBV4-2	TRBJ2-3	NA	TRBD2	TGTGCCAGCAGCCAAGTAAGCGGGGGGGCGAACACAGATACGCAGTATTTT	CASSQVSGGANTDTQYF
TRBV7-3	TRBJ2-7	many	TRBD2	TGTGCCAGCAGCTTAGCAAGCGGGATCCCCTACGAGCAGTACTTC	CASSLASGIPYEQYF
TRBV6-5	TRBJ2-2	NA	NA	TGTGCCAGCAGTTACTCGACCGGACAGTGGACCGGGGAGCTGTTTTTT	CASSYSTGQWTGELFF
TRBV28	TRBJ2-5	few	NA	TGTGCCAGCAGCCCGGAGGTGCGGTCCCAGTACTTC	CASSPEVRSQYF
TRBV29-1	TRBJ2-3	NA	NA	TGCAGCGTTGAAGATAAGGGTGAGCTGCGGGCAGATACGCAGTATTTT	CSVEDKGELRADTQYF
TRBV7-8	TRBJ1-2	NA	NA	TGTGCCGGCAGCCCCGGAGGCTGGGATGGTGGCTACACCTTC	CAGSPGGWDGGYTF
TRBV4-3	TRBJ2-2	few	NA	TGCGCCAGCAGCCACCATCCGGACGCTAACACCGGGGAGCTGTTTTTT	CASSHHPDANTGELFF
TRBV20-1	TRBJ2-5	few	TRBD2	TGCAGCCCGTTACTAGCGGGAACCTACGAACAGGACTTC	CSPLLAGTYEQDF
TRBV19	TRBJ2-7	NA	TRBD1	TGTGCCAGTAGTAACGGACAGGGGGCTTACGAGCAGTACTTC	CASSNGQGAYEQYF
TRBV2	TRBJ1-2	NA	TRBD1	TGTGCCAGCACGAAGTCTCCGACAGGGGGTGAAATCTATGGCTACACCTTC	CASTKSPTGGEIYGYTF
TRBV6-6	TRBJ1-2	NA	NA	TGTGCCAGCAGTTACATGGGGGGGGGATCTAACTATGGCTACACCTTC	CASSYMGGGSNYGYTF
TRBV13	TRBJ2-1	NA	NA	TGTGCCAGCAGCTCCGTCGGGGCAGTCAATGAGCAGTTCTTC	CASSSVGAVNEQFF
TRBV18	TRBJ1-6	NA	NA	TGTGCCAGCTCACCAGCATGGGACGGGGAGTCACCCCTCCACTTT	CASSPAWDGESPLHF
TRBV6-2/TRBV6-3	TRBJ1-2	few	TRBD1	TGTGCCAGCAGTTACTTCGCGGGACAGCCAGGCTACACCTTC	CASSYFAGQPGYTF
TRBV7-9	TRBJ1-2	NA	NA	TGTGCCAGCAGCCTAATGCAACGTGGCTACACCTTC	CASSLMQRGYTF
TRBV4-1	TRBJ1-2	few	NA	TGCGCCAGCAGCCCCCGGGAGGGAGACGGCTACACCTTC	CASSPREGDGYTF
TRBV4-3	TRBJ2-1	NA	TRBD2	TGCGCCAGCAGCCAATCGCGGGAGGTCTACAATGAGCAGGTCTTC	CASSQSREVYNEQVF
TRBV7-7	TRBJ2-1	NA	NA	TGTGCTAGCAGCAACCAGCCTGGCGGCTACTACAATGAGCAGTTCTTC	CASSNQPGGYYNEQFF
TRBV27	TRBJ2-7	NA	TRBD2	TGTGCCAGCAGTCCCTCACTAGCGGGAGTCCACGAGCAGTACTTC	CASSPSLAGVHEQYF
TRBV9	TRBJ2-1	NA	TRBD2	TGTGCCAGCAGCGTAGGTTCGGGAGGGAAAGAGCAGTTCTTC	CASSVGSGGKEQFF
TRBV27	TRBJ2-1	NA	NA	TGTGCCAGCGGCACGGGACTGAACAATGAGCAGTTCTTC	CASGTGLNNEQFF
TRBV9	TRBJ2-1	NA	NA	TGTGCCAGCAGCGTAGAGGCTGGCTCCTACAATGAGCAGTTCTTC	CASSVEAGSYNEQFF